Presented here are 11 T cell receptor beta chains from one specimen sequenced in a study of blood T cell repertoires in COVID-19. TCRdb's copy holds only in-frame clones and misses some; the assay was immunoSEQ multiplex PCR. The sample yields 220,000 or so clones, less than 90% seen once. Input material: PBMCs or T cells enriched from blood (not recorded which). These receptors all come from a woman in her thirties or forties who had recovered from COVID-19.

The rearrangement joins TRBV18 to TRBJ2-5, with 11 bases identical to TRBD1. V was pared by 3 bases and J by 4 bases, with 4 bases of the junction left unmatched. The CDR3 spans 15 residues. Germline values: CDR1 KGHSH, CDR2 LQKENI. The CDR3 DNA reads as TGTGCCAGCTCACCCCGTGGGACAGGGGGAGAGACCCAGTACTTC. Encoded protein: CASSPRGTGGETQYF.

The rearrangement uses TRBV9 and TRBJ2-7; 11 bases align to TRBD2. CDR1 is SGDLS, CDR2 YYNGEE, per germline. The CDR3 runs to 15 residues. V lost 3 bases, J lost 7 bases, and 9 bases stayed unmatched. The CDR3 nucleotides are TGTGCCAGCAGCGCCTTAGCGGGAGGGTGGTGGGAGCAGTACTTC. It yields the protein CASSALAGGWWEQYF.

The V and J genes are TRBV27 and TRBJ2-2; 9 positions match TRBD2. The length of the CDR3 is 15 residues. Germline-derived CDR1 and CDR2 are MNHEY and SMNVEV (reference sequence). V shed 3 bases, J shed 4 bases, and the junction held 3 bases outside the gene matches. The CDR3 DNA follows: TGTGCCAGCAGTTTGGGACTAGCCCGCACCGGGGAGCTGTTTTTT. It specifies CASSLGLARTGELFF.

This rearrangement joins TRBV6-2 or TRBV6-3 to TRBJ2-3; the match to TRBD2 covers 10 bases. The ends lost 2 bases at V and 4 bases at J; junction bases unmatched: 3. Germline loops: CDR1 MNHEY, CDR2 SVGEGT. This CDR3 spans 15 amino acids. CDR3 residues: CASSYQLAGPDTQYF. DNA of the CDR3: TGTGCCAGCAGTTACCAACTAGCGGGACCAGATACGCAGTATTTT.

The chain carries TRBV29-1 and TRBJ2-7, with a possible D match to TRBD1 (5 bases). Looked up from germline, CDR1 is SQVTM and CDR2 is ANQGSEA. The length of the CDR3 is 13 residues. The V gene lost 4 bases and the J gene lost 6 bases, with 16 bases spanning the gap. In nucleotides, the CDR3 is TGCAGCGTTGTCAGGGTCCAGGGTGGCGAGCAGTACTTC. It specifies CSVVRVQGGEQYF.

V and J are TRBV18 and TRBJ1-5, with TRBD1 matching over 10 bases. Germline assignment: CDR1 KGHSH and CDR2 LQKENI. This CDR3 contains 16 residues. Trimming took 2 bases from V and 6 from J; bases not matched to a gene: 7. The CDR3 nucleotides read TGTGCCAGCTCACCAACCTCGACAGGGGGCGGTCAGCCCCAGCATTTT. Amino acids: CASSPTSTGGGQPQHF.

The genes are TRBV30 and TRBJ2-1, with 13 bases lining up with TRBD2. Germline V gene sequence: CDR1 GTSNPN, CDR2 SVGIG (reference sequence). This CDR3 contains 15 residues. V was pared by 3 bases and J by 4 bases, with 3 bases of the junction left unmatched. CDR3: CAWRLGLAGYNEQFF. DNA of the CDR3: TGTGCCTGGAGGTTGGGACTAGCGGGATACAATGAGCAGTTCTTC.

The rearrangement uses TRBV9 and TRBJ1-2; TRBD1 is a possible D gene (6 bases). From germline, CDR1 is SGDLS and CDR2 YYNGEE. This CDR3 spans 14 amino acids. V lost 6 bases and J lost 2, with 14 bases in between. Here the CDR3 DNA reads TGTGCCAGCAAATACAGGGAAACAAACTATGGCTACACCTTC. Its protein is CASKYRETNYGYTF.

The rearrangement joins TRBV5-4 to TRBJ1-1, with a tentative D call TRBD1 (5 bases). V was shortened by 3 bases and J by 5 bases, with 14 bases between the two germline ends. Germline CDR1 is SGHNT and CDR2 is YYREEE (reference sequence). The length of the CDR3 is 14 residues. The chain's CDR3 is CASSYTTANTEAFF. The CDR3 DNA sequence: TGTGCCAGCAGCTATACGACAGCCAATACTGAAGCTTTCTTT.

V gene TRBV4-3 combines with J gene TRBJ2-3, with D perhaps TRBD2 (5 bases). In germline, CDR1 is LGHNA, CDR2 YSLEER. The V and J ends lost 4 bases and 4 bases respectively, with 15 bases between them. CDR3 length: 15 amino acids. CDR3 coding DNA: TGCGCCAGCAGCCGCTCTTGGGGAGTTGCAGATACGCAGTATTTT. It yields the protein CASSRSWGVADTQYF.

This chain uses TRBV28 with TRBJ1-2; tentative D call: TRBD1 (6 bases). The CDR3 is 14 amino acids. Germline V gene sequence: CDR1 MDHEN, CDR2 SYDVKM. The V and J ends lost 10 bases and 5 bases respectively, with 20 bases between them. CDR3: CATRARTALYGYTF. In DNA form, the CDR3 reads TGTGCCACCCGGGCACGGACAGCACTTTATGGCTACACCTTC.